The 13 T cell receptor beta chains in this list originate from one sample, sequenced in a study of T cell changes during pregnancy in multiple sclerosis. Assay used: immunoSEQ multiplex PCR; TCRdb lists only in-frame clones, some missing. The sample yields roughly 93,000 clones, about 91% seen once. The sample consisted of peripheral blood, taken after pregnancy. Every receptor here comes from a female donor in good health, enrolled as a control in a pregnancy study.

The chain is built from TRBV19 and TRBJ2-5; 10 bases are shared with TRBD2. The junction had 7 bases not matched to a gene; V was cut back by 3 bases and J by 9 bases. The CDR3 totals 14 residues. Germline CDR1 is LNHDA and CDR2 is SQIVND (reference sequence). The CDR3 region is CASSITAGGGAQYF. In nucleotides, the CDR3 is TGTGCCAGTAGTATCACAGCGGGAGGGGGGGCCCAGTACTTC.

The chain links TRBV13 to TRBJ2-2; 8 bases agree with TRBD1. Looked up from germline, CDR1 is PRHDT and CDR2 is FYEKMQ (reference sequence). The CDR3 totals 14 residues. With V trimmed by 8 bases and J by 5 bases, 7 bases remained unmatched. The CDR3 here is CASGQGVRTGELFF. CDR3 DNA: TGTGCCAGCGGACAGGGAGTGCGGACCGGGGAGCTGTTTTTT.

This clone was seen a single time. The chain recombines TRBV11-2 with TRBJ2-7; D is undetermined. V was clipped by 0 bases and J by 3 bases, with 12 bases between them. CDR3 length equals 15 residues. The germline CDR1 and CDR2 sequences are SGHAT and FQNNGV. The CDR3 DNA follows: TGTGCCAGCAGCTTAGAACAAGAACCTTACTACGAGCAGTACTTC. It encodes CASSLEQEPYYEQYF.

V is TRBV7-2 and J is TRBJ1-5; 9 bases are a match to TRBD1. This CDR3 is 14 amino acids long. V dropped 5 bases and J dropped 8; count of bases not matched to a gene: 7. The germline CDR1 and CDR2 sequences are SGHTA and FQGNSA. The CDR3 bases are TGTGCCAGCAGCACGGGGACAGGGCAAAAGCCCCAGCATTTT. This codes for CASSTGTGQKPQHF. The full variable domain, rest sourced from reference TRBV7-2 and TRBJ1-5, is GAGVSQSPSNKVTEKGKDVELRCDPISGHTALYWYRQSLGQGLEFLIYFQGNSAPDKSGLPSDRFSAERTGGSVSTLTIQRTQQEDSAVYLCASSTGTGQKPQHFGDGTRLSIL.

The chain carries TRBV7-9 and TRBJ2-7; maybe TRBD2 (6 bases). The germline V gene encodes CDR1 SEHNR and CDR2 FQNEAQ (reference sequence). CDR3 length equals 15 residues. Trimming removed 0 bases from V and 0 bases from J, with 9 bases in between. The CDR3 nucleotides read TGTGCCAGCAGCTTAGCGCAGGGACTCTCCTACGAGCAGTACTTC. It yields the protein CASSLAQGLSYEQYF.

The V gene is TRBV19, the J gene TRBJ1-5, with D possibly matching TRBD1 (5 bases). Trimming took off 3 bases at V and 0 bases at J, with 18 bases between the two ends. This CDR3 region has 18 residues. The germline V gene has CDR1 LNHDA and CDR2 SQIVND (reference sequence). The CDR3 DNA is TGTGCCAGTAGTATTAGGAGTGGCAGGGACTATAGCAATCAGCCCCAGCATTTT. Its protein is CASSIRSGRDYSNQPQHF.

This chain joins TRBV16 and TRBJ1-1, with D possibly being TRBD1 (5 bases). V lost 3 bases to trimming and J lost 4 bases, with 12 bases between them. The germline gives CDR1 KGHSY, CDR2 FQNENV. This CDR3 has 14 amino acids. This CDR3 is CASSHGGAGTEAFF. The CDR3 bases are TGTGCCAGCAGCCATGGAGGGGCAGGCACTGAAGCTTTCTTT.

The chain uses TRBV6-5 and TRBJ1-2; D is unclear. There are 14 residues in the CDR3. Trimming cost V 5 bases and J 3 bases, with 13 bases left between them. Germline loops: CDR1 MNHEY, CDR2 SVGAGI. CDR3 bases: TGTGCCAGCAGTCTGCGGGGTGGGGACTATGGCTACACCTTC. This gives the protein CASSLRGGDYGYTF.

This chain links TRBV6-4 with TRBJ2-1; 10 bases are shared with TRBD2. Germline V gives CDR1 MRHNA, CDR2 SNTAGT. With 6 bases clipped from V and 5 bases from J, the junction kept 4 bases outside the gene matches. The CDR3 is made up of 14 amino acids. The CDR3 reads CASSGTSVDNEQFF. The DNA of the CDR3 is TGTGCCAGCAGCGGGACTAGCGTGGACAATGAGCAGTTCTTC.

The chain links TRBV28 to TRBJ1-5, with TRBD1 as a possible D gene (6 bases). CDR3 length equals 14 residues. V lost 7 bases and J lost 2, with 12 bases in between. Germline V lookup: CDR1 MDHEN, CDR2 SYDVKM. In nucleotides, the CDR3 is TGTGCCAGCACCATAGGGGGGGGCAATCAGCCCCAGCATTTT. Translating gives CASTIGGGNQPQHF.

This chain links TRBV11-3 with TRBJ2-7; D is perhaps TRBD2 (6 bases). Trimming cost V 5 bases and J 0 bases, with 26 bases left between them. The CDR3 extends over 19 amino acids. Germline CDR1 SGHNT, CDR2 YENEEA. CDR3 bases: TGTGCCAGCAGCCCCCAGCAGGGTAGGCCGGGACTTAGCTCCTACGAGCAGTACTTC. This encodes CASSPQQGRPGLSSYEQYF.

This chain connects TRBV5-1 to TRBJ2-1, with D possibly TRBD1 on 5 matching bases. This CDR3 spans 12 amino acids. CDR1 is SGHRS and CDR2 is YFSETQ in the germline V gene. V was cut by 1 base and J by 9 bases, with 8 bases left in between. CDR3 bases: TGCGCCAGCAGCTTGCAGGGTGGTGAGCAGTTCTTC. It yields the protein CASSLQGGEQFF.

This chain joins TRBV19 and TRBJ2-5; 9 bases fit TRBD2. The CDR3 covers 14 residues. Trimming cost V 3 bases and J 4 bases; bases outside gene matches: 3. In germline, CDR1 is LNHDA, CDR2 SQIVND (reference sequence). Here the CDR3 reads CASSIRTSAETQYF. In DNA, the CDR3 is TGTGCCAGTAGTATCCGGACTAGCGCAGAGACCCAGTACTTC.